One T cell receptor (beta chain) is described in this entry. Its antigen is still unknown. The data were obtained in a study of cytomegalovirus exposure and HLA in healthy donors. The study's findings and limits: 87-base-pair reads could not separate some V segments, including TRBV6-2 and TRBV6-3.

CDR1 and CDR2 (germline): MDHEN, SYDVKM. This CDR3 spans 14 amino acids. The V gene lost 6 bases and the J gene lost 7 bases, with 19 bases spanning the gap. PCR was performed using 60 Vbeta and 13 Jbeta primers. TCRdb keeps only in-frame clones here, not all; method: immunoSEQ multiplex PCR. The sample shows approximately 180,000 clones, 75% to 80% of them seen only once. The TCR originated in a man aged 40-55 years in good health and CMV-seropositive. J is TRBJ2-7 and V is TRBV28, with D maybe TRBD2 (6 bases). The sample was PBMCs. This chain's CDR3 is CASRPAAREGEQYF. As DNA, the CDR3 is TGTGCCAGCAGGCCCGCGGCGCGGGAAGGTGAGCAGTACTTC.